Reported below is one TCR beta chain. The CDR3 is 15 residues long. CDR1 LGHDT and CDR2 YNNKEL come from the germline V gene (reference sequence). The V and J ends lost 2 bases and 1 base respectively, with 11 bases between them. The data belong to a study of blood T cell repertoires in COVID-19. Original processing methods: How many nucleated cells were present was estimated from reference gene primer amplification. Generated by immunoSEQ multiplex PCR, the TCRdb table keeps only in-frame clones and is missing some. The V and J calls and the clone size are those of that table, but D and trimming were determined from the DNA. The sample has about 190,000 clones; around nine tenths are singletons.

The origin of this receptor is a man aged 25-45 years with acute or convalescent COVID-19. The material sequenced was peripheral blood. The chain employs TRBV3-1 (or the pseudogene TRBV3-2) and TRBJ1-1; D call uncertain. Here the CDR3 DNA reads TGTGCCAGCAGCCAATTCCGAACACGGAACACTGAAGCTTTCTTT. This gives the protein CASSQFRTRNTEAFF.